The 26 T cell receptor beta chains reported below all come from one sample, sequenced in a study of blood T cell repertoires in COVID-19. Profiling relied on immunoSEQ multiplex PCR, and the TCRdb table lists in-frame clones only, not all of them. The sample lists about half a million clones; approximately 90% were seen once. The source material was PBMCs or T cells enriched from blood (not recorded which). The receptors here all came from an older woman who had recovered from COVID-19.

This clone was picked up one time. The chain employs TRBV30 and TRBJ1-5; TRBD1 aligns across 11 bases. Germline V CDR1 and CDR2: GTSNPN, SVGIG (reference sequence). With V trimmed by 3 bases and J by 4 bases, 5 bases remained unmatched. The CDR3 loop spans 15 amino acids. For the CDR3, the DNA is TGTGCCTGGAGGGGACAGGGGGTTGCAAATCAGCCCCAGCATTTT. It specifies CAWRGQGVANQPQHF. The whole variable domain, remainder taken from reference TRBV30 and TRBJ1-5, is SQTIHQWPATLVQPVGSPLSLECTVEGTSNPNLYWYRQAAGRGLQLLFYSVGIGQISSEVPQNLSASRPQDRQFILSSKKLLLSDSGFYLCAWRGQGVANQPQHFGDGTRLSIL.

This chain links TRBV25-1 with TRBJ2-5; maybe TRBD1 (5 bases). V lost 5 bases and J 5 bases, leaving 18 bases between the germline ends. This CDR3 has 15 amino acids. Germline assignment: CDR1 MGHDK and CDR2 SYGVNS. For the CDR3, the DNA is TGTGCCAGCAGTCCCCAAGGGGCCCTAAGGGAGACCCAGTACTTC. It yields the protein CASSPQGALRETQYF. The full variable domain, its missing parts supplied by reference TRBV25-1 and TRBJ2-5, is EADIYQTPRYLVIGTGKKITLECSQTMGHDKMYWYQQDPGMELHLIHYSYGVNSTEKGDLSSESTVSRIRTEHFPLTLESARPSHTSQYLCASSPQGALRETQYFGPGTRLLVL.

The genes are TRBV9 and TRBJ1-5; D is ambiguous. This CDR3 region has 13 residues. Trimming left V 0 bases short and J 5 bases short, with 6 bases between. Germline V gene sequence: CDR1 SGDLS, CDR2 YYNGEE. CDR3: CASSVDPDQPQHF. The CDR3 nucleotides read TGTGCCAGCAGCGTAGATCCGGATCAGCCCCAGCATTTT.

The chain employs TRBV2 and TRBJ2-2, with D possibly matching TRBD2 (6 bases). The V gene's germline CDR1 is SNHLY and CDR2 FYNNEI. V lost 3 bases to trimming and J lost 5 bases, with 7 bases between them. The CDR3 length is 13 residues. CDR3 protein: CASSEEGTGELFF. DNA for the CDR3: TGTGCCAGCAGTGAGGAGGGGACCGGGGAGCTGTTTTTT.

The chain recombines TRBV2 with TRBJ1-6, with 11 bases fitting TRBD1. Losses at the gene ends were 7 bases for V and 9 bases for J; bases not matched to a gene: 11. CDR1 is SNHLY, CDR2 FYNNEI, per germline. The CDR3 runs 16 residues. The CDR3 spells CASTGGQGAQTSPLHF. DNA for the CDR3: TGTGCCAGCACTGGCGGACAGGGGGCGCAAACTTCACCCCTCCACTTT.

The chain is built from TRBV4-2 and TRBJ2-1; 7 bases map to TRBD1. In germline, CDR1 is LGHNA, CDR2 YNFKEQ. J gave up 2 bases and V 2 bases, and 12 bases lay outside the gene matches. This CDR3 region has 18 residues. The CDR3 here is CASSQSGLRDSTYNEQFF. For the CDR3, the DNA is TGTGCCAGCAGCCAATCCGGTCTCCGGGACAGTACCTACAATGAGCAGTTCTTC.

The chain has TRBV24-1 and TRBJ2-3; TRBD1 agrees at 7 bases. The V segment lost 3 bases and the J segment 0 bases; nucleotides outside the gene matches: 5. There are 16 residues in the CDR3. The germline gives CDR1 KGHDR, CDR2 SFDVKD. CDR3 in amino acids: CATSDTGQDSTDTQYF. Written as DNA, the CDR3 is TGTGCCACCAGTGATACCGGACAGGATAGCACAGATACGCAGTATTTT.

This chain links TRBV2 with TRBJ1-4; D is perhaps TRBD1 (6 bases). Germline assignment: CDR1 SNHLY and CDR2 FYNNEI. This CDR3 spans 14 amino acids. V was shortened by 5 bases and J by 8 bases, with 15 bases between the two germline ends. The CDR3 reads CASSQDSYTEKLFF. The DNA of the CDR3 is TGTGCCAGCAGTCAGGACAGCTATACGGAAAAACTGTTTTTT. The full variable domain, rest sourced from reference TRBV2 and TRBJ1-4, is EPEVTQTPSHQVTQMGQEVILRCVPISNHLYFYWYRQILGQKVEFLVSFYNNEISEKSEIFDDQFSVERPDGSNFTLKIRSTKLEDSAMYFCASSQDSYTEKLFFGSGTQLSVL.

The chain joins TRBV4-2 to TRBJ1-5; unclear D gene. V was pared by 1 base and J by 7 bases, with 17 bases between. The CDR3 totals 16 residues. Germline values: CDR1 LGHNA, CDR2 YNFKEQ. DNA for the CDR3: TGTGCCAGCAGCCAAGGGGCTTCCTTCGGAGGGCAGCCCCAGCATTTT. Encoded protein: CASSQGASFGGQPQHF.

CDR3 in amino acids: CATLLGAYGYTF. Written as DNA, the CDR3 is TGTGCCACTCTCCTAGGCGCTTACGGCTACACCTTC. The chain carries TRBV6-5 and TRBJ1-2; no firm D call. The germline V gene has CDR1 MNHEY and CDR2 SVGAGI. Trimming pared 10 bases from V and 8 bases from J, leaving 17 bases between. The CDR3 has 12 amino acids.

The V call is TRBV5-1, the J call TRBJ1-1; 7 nucleotides match TRBD1. The CDR3 has 14 residues. Germline V gene data show CDR1 as SGHRS and CDR2 as YFSETQ. V was clipped by 7 bases and J by 3 bases; unmatched bases: 9. The CDR3 nucleotides read TGCGCCAGCTCGCGAGGACAGGTTGACACTGAAGCTTTCTTT. It encodes CASSRGQVDTEAFF.

The CDR3 region is CASSKREDAYEQYF. The CDR3, as DNA: TGTGCCAGCAGCAAAAGGGAGGATGCCTACGAGCAGTACTTC. The chain uses TRBV21-1 and TRBJ2-7; the table's D call, TRBD2, was not checked against the DNA. TRBV21-1 is an annotated pseudogene. The CDR3 covers 14 residues.

About this clone itself: Sequence at one end of the junction differs from germline and may be a read error. This sample includes further DNA sequences coding for the same CDR3. The gene calls are TRBV19 and TRBJ1-2; 7 positions match TRBD1. The CDR3 is made up of 16 amino acids. The germline V gene encodes CDR1 LNHDA and CDR2 SQIVND (reference sequence). CDR3 nucleotide sequence: TGTGCCAGTAGTGAAGTCCGGACAGGCGATTTCTATGGCTACACTTTC. This translates into CASSEVRTGDFYGYTF.

The chain employs TRBV18 and TRBJ2-1; TRBD2 agrees at 8 bases. The CDR3 covers 17 residues. Germline V gives CDR1 KGHSH, CDR2 LQKENI. Trimming removed 6 bases from V and 7 bases from J; junction bases left unmatched: 17. CDR3 region: CASSPNLPGLVRNEQFF. The CDR3 bases are TGTGCCAGCTCCCCAAACCTTCCGGGACTAGTGAGGAATGAGCAGTTCTTC.

The chain links TRBV19 to TRBJ1-5; no definite D call. Germline V CDR1 and CDR2: LNHDA, SQIVND (reference sequence). The CDR3 is made up of 13 amino acids. Trimming took off 5 bases at V and 5 bases at J, with 10 bases between the two ends. The CDR3 region has the DNA TGTGCCAGTAGTGCCTACACAGATCAGCCCCAGCATTTT. Protein sequence: CASSAYTDQPQHF.

The V and J genes are TRBV11-2 and TRBJ1-1, with a possible D match to TRBD1 (5 bases). CDR1 is SGHAT and CDR2 is FQNNGV in the germline V gene. V lost 3 bases and J 4 bases, leaving 12 bases between the germline ends. The CDR3 has 14 residues. The CDR3: CASSFSQRGTEAFF. In DNA, the CDR3 is TGTGCCAGCAGCTTTTCCCAAAGGGGCACTGAAGCTTTCTTT.

This clone was counted only a few times. The chain is built from TRBV28 and TRBJ1-2; 7 positions match TRBD1. Trimming removed 5 bases from V and 5 bases from J; junction bases left unmatched: 11. CDR1 is MDHEN and CDR2 is SYDVKM in the germline V gene. This CDR3 comprises 15 residues. The CDR3 DNA reads TGTGCCAGCAGTGAGGTGACAGGGCCAGCTTATGGCTACACCTTC. This gives the protein CASSEVTGPAYGYTF.

The gene calls are TRBV2 and TRBJ1-2, with 10 bases identical to TRBD1. This CDR3 contains 13 residues. V was clipped by 5 bases and J by 5 bases; unmatched bases: 2. CDR1 and CDR2 (germline): SNHLY, FYNNEI. The CDR3 coding sequence is TGTGCCAGCAGTCGGACAGGGGGGTATGGCTACACCTTC. Translating it yields CASSRTGGYGYTF.

The chain is built from TRBV18 and TRBJ1-5; the D gene is possibly TRBD1 (5 bases). The ends were cut back, 4 bases at V and 0 bases at J, with 22 bases in the middle. This CDR3 contains 19 residues. Germline V gives CDR1 KGHSH, CDR2 LQKENI. CDR3 in amino acids: CASSLGGLGGGYSNQPQHF. CDR3 coding DNA: TGTGCCAGCTCACTCGGCGGACTTGGGGGGGGTTATAGCAATCAGCCCCAGCATTTT.

The chain is built from TRBV27 and TRBJ1-2; D gene uncertain. V was pared by 6 bases and J by 4 bases, with 12 bases between. The germline V gene has CDR1 MNHEY and CDR2 SMNVEV (reference sequence). The CDR3 is 13 residues long. The CDR3 bases are TGTGCCAGCAGGAGAGGAGTATCCTATGGCTACACCTTC. Amino acids: CASRRGVSYGYTF.

The J gene is TRBJ2-5, the V gene TRBV2; a possible D gene is TRBD1 (6 bases). V was pared by 6 bases and J by 5 bases, with 16 bases between. Germline CDR1 SNHLY, CDR2 FYNNEI. The CDR3 is made up of 14 amino acids. The CDR3: CASRGARMWETQYF. The CDR3 nucleotides are TGTGCCAGCAGGGGGGCCCGGATGTGGGAGACCCAGTACTTC. Using reference TRBV2 and TRBJ2-5 for the parts outside the CDR3, the full variable domain is EPEVTQTPSHQVTQMGQEVILRCVPISNHLYFYWYRQILGQKVEFLVSFYNNEISEKSEIFDDQFSVERPDGSNFTLKIRSTKLEDSAMYFCASRGARMWETQYFGPGTRLLVL.

The CDR3 loop reads CASSLADSQPYNEQFF. The CDR3 nucleotides are TGTGCCAGCAGCTTAGCGGACAGCCAACCTTACAATGAGCAGTTCTTC. The V gene is TRBV7-9, the J gene TRBJ2-1; D might be TRBD1 (6 bases). CDR1 is SEHNR and CDR2 is FQNEAQ in the germline V gene (reference sequence). The CDR3 length is 16 residues. Trimming took off 0 bases at V and 4 bases at J, with 13 bases between the two ends.

The V and J genes are TRBV9 and TRBJ2-1, with TRBD2 as a possible D gene (5 bases). Germline V gives CDR1 SGDLS, CDR2 YYNGEE. CDR3 length equals 15 residues. The V end lost 4 bases, the J end lost 4 bases, and 15 bases lay between the germline ends. The CDR3 region has the DNA TGTGCCAGCAGCCGCCTTAGCGATCTATACAATGAGCAGTTCTTC. It encodes CASSRLSDLYNEQFF.

The chain combines TRBV28 with TRBJ2-1, with TRBD2 identical over 9 bases. The CDR3 is 13 amino acids. Germline V gives CDR1 MDHEN, CDR2 SYDVKM. Losses at the gene ends were 5 bases for V and 4 bases for J; bases not matched to a gene: 0. In nucleotides, the CDR3 is TGTGCCAGCAGTGCGGGGGGGTACAATGAGCAGTTCTTC. As protein: CASSAGGYNEQFF.

In nucleotides, the CDR3 is TGTGCCAGCAGCCCCTCCCGGGGGGAGCAGCCCCAGCATTTT. The encoded protein is CASSPSRGEQPQHF. The chain uses TRBV11-2 and TRBJ1-5; perhaps TRBD1 as D (5 bases). The CDR3 spans 14 residues. Germline assignment: CDR1 SGHAT and CDR2 FQNNGV. Trimming stripped 5 bases from V and 7 bases from J, with 15 bases between.

This chain joins TRBV30 and TRBJ1-5, with 7 bases fitting TRBD1. CDR1 is GTSNPN and CDR2 is SVGIG in the germline V gene (reference sequence). V shed 2 bases, J shed 6 bases, and the junction held 16 bases outside the gene matches. This CDR3 spans 17 amino acids. The CDR3 region has the DNA TGTGCCTGGAGTCATAAGGGGGCGCGGAATAATGTTCAGCCCCAGCATTTT. Amino acid sequence: CAWSHKGARNNVQPQHF.